These 11 T cell receptor beta chains originate from one sample sequenced in a study of cytomegalovirus exposure and HLA in healthy donors. Some clones are missing from TCRdb's copy, which holds only in-frame ones; the method was immunoSEQ multiplex PCR. Here the sample spans tens of thousands of clones, almost 95% being singletons. The sample was PBMCs. These receptors originate from a young man in good health and CMV-seronegative.

V gene TRBV10-1 combines with J gene TRBJ2-5, with 11 positions matching TRBD1. Germline-derived CDR1 and CDR2 are WNHNN and SYGVQD (reference sequence). The CDR3 is 16 residues long. Trimming cost V 8 bases and J 0 bases; bases outside gene matches: 8. CDR3 DNA sequence: TGCGCCAGCCCATATGGACAGGGGGCCAACCAAGAGACCCAGTACTTC. Translation gives CASPYGQGANQETQYF.

The J gene is TRBJ2-5, the V gene TRBV25-1, with D maybe TRBD2 (6 bases). Trimming removed 6 bases from V and 1 base from J, with 12 bases in between. The CDR3 has 14 residues. CDR1 is MGHDK, CDR2 SYGVNS, per germline. The CDR3 nucleotides are TGTGCCAGCAGCCCCGACGGGGGCCAAGAGACCCAGTACTTC. Protein product: CASSPDGGQETQYF.

The chain is built from TRBV7-9 and TRBJ1-4; 9 positions match TRBD1. Trimming removed 5 bases from V and 2 bases from J; junction bases left unmatched: 9. CDR3 length: 17 amino acids. The germline V gene has CDR1 SEHNR and CDR2 FQNEAQ (reference sequence). The CDR3 DNA sequence: TGTGCCAGCAGCCCTGGACAGGGGAGGGGTACTAATGAAAAACTGTTTTTT. Its protein is CASSPGQGRGTNEKLFF.

The CDR3 loop reads CASSLTLKETQYF. The CDR3 DNA follows: TGCGCCAGCAGCTTGACCCTAAAAGAGACCCAGTACTTC. This chain links TRBV5-1 with TRBJ2-5; D gene uncertain. CDR3 length equals 13 residues. Germline CDR1 and CDR2: SGHRS and YFSETQ. V lost 1 base and J 3 bases, leaving 7 bases between the germline ends.

The V and J genes are TRBV2 and TRBJ2-5; unclear D gene. V dropped 3 bases and J dropped 6 bases, with 14 bases sitting between them. This CDR3 comprises 14 residues. Per the germline V gene, CDR1 is SNHLY and CDR2 is FYNNEI. CDR3 residues: CASSDPQADKTQYF. CDR3 nucleotides: TGTGCCAGCAGTGACCCTCAGGCTGACAAGACCCAGTACTTC.

The rearrangement uses TRBV5-1 and TRBJ2-7; 12 bases map to TRBD2. V trimming: 0 bases; J trimming: 2 bases; junction bases outside the gene matches: 3. Germline CDR1 SGHRS, CDR2 YFSETQ. CDR3 length: 16 amino acids. The DNA of the CDR3 is TGCGCCAGCAGCTTGGCTCGGACTAGCGGGGCCTACGAGCAGTACTTC. This translates into CASSLARTSGAYEQYF.

The V and J genes are TRBV4-3 and TRBJ1-4; no firm D call. The CDR3 covers 14 residues. Trimming left V 4 bases short and J 8 bases short, with 14 bases between. Germline V gives CDR1 LGHNA, CDR2 YSLEER. Written as DNA, the CDR3 is TGCGCCAGCAGCCCCTCGCTTGTACAGGAAAAACTGTTTTTT. It encodes CASSPSLVQEKLFF.

V usage is TRBV7-9 and J usage is TRBJ1-1; no definite D call. CDR1 and CDR2 from the germline V gene are SEHNR and FQNEAQ (reference sequence). V lost 1 base and J lost 11, with 14 bases in between. CDR3 length: 13 residues. This CDR3 reads CASSLDPLGSAFF. The CDR3 nucleotides are TGTGCCAGCAGCTTAGACCCGTTGGGGAGCGCTTTCTTT.

In DNA, the CDR3 is TGTGCCAGCAGTTTAAGGCAGGGGCCTTCCTACGAGCAGTACTTC. Its translation: CASSLRQGPSYEQYF. The V call is TRBV28, the J call TRBJ2-7; TRBD1 might be the D (6 bases). Trimming took off 2 bases at V and 1 base at J, with 12 bases between the two ends. Germline V CDR1 and CDR2: MDHEN, SYDVKM. The length of the CDR3 is 15 residues. Using reference TRBV28 and TRBJ2-7 for the parts outside the CDR3, the full variable domain is DVKVTQSSRYLVKRTGEKVFLECVQDMDHENMFWYRQDPGLGLRLIYFSYDVKMKEKGDIPEGYSVSREKKERFSLILESASTNQTSMYLCASSLRQGPSYEQYFGPGTRLTVT.

The gene calls are TRBV13 and TRBJ2-7, with 10 bases lining up with TRBD1. The CDR3 runs 14 residues. Germline assignment: CDR1 PRHDT and CDR2 FYEKMQ (reference sequence). V trimming: 6 bases; J trimming: 3 bases; junction bases outside the gene matches: 5. DNA of the CDR3: TGTGCCAGCAGTAGGGACAGGGGAAGCTACGAGCAGTACTTC. Protein sequence: CASSRDRGSYEQYF.

The CDR3 coding sequence is TGTGCCAGCAGCTTAGATACTAGGCGAGGTGGATCAGATACGCAGTATTTT. Its protein product is CASSLDTRRGGSDTQYF. This chain uses TRBV11-3 with TRBJ2-3, with D possibly being TRBD2 (5 bases). The V end lost 0 bases, the J end lost 4 bases, and 17 bases lay between the germline ends. The CDR3 length is 17 residues. Germline V CDR1 and CDR2: SGHNT, YENEEA.